Below, 17 T cell receptor beta chains from the same sample are listed, as sequenced in a study of blood T cell repertoires in COVID-19. Method: immunoSEQ multiplex PCR; TCRdb's copy keeps in-frame clones and lacks some. The table includes fewer than 350,000 clones, 87% detected once. The source material was PBMCs or T cells enriched from blood (not recorded which). These receptor sequences come from a woman between 40 and 50 years old who had recovered from COVID-19.

The chain uses TRBV10-3 and TRBJ1-3; a weak D match, TRBD1 (6 bases). The CDR3 is made up of 14 amino acids. From germline, CDR1 is ENHRY and CDR2 SYGVKD. Trimming shortened V by 2 bases and J by 7 bases, and 12 bases separated the two germline ends. CDR3 nucleotides: TGTGCCATCAGTGAGGAGGGGGAGTGGAACACCATATATTTT. Encoded protein: CAISEEGEWNTIYF.

The chain joins TRBV7-3 to TRBJ2-1; 9 bases agree with TRBD2. CDR1 is SGHTA, CDR2 FQGTGA, per germline. CDR3 size: 15 residues. The V gene end was trimmed by 2 bases and the J gene end by 8 bases; junction bases not matched to a gene: 7. This chain's CDR3 is CASSLVASGTDEQFF. As DNA, the CDR3 is TGTGCCAGCAGCTTAGTAGCTAGCGGGACGGATGAGCAGTTCTTC.

This clone was seen a handful of times. CDR3 region: CASGPQGMAEAFF. In DNA form, the CDR3 reads TGTGCTAGTGGCCCACAGGGTATGGCTGAAGCTTTCTTT. This chain connects TRBV12-5 to TRBJ1-1, with D possibly TRBD1 on 6 matching bases. Per germline, CDR1 LGHNT and CDR2 FRNRAP. There are 13 residues in the CDR3. V was cut by 6 bases and J by 6 bases, with 14 bases left in between. The full variable domain, its missing parts supplied by reference TRBV12-5 and TRBJ1-1, is DARVTQTPRHKVTEMGQEVTMRCQPILGHNTVFWYRQTMMQGLELLAYFRNRAPLDDSGMPKDRFSAEMPDATLATLKIQPSEPRDSAVYFCASGPQGMAEAFFGQGTRLTVV.

The chain is built from TRBV6-5 and TRBJ1-1, with D possibly TRBD1 on 6 matching bases. Germline V gene data show CDR1 as MNHEY and CDR2 as SVGAGI. This CDR3 region has 15 residues. Trimming shortened V by 5 bases and J by 4 bases, and 17 bases separated the two germline ends. CDR3 protein: CASSPVYRESTEAFF. The CDR3 DNA sequence: TGTGCCAGCAGTCCCGTGTACAGGGAATCCACTGAAGCTTTCTTT.

The rearrangement uses TRBV7-6 and TRBJ2-5; 7 bases are shared with TRBD1. V trimming: 2 bases; J trimming: 2 bases; junction bases outside the gene matches: 5. The CDR3 runs to 15 residues. In germline, CDR1 is SGHVS, CDR2 FNYEAQ. In nucleotides, the CDR3 is TGTGCCAGCAGCTTACTAGACAGGGTGCAAGAGACCCAGTACTTC. This codes for CASSLLDRVQETQYF.

This rearrangement joins TRBV27 to TRBJ2-7, with 10 bases fitting TRBD1. Germline CDR1 MNHEY, CDR2 SMNVEV (reference sequence). After removal of 5 bases from V and 4 bases from J, the junction contained 8 bases not matched to a gene. CDR3 length equals 15 residues. CDR3 coding DNA: TGTGCCAGCAGTCCAGAGACAGGGGGCAGGTACGAGCAGTACTTC. Encoded protein: CASSPETGGRYEQYF.

The chain joins TRBV5-1 to TRBJ2-5; 8 nucleotides agree with TRBD1. Trimming took 4 bases from V and 5 from J; bases not matched to a gene: 7. Germline V gene lookup returns CDR1 SGHRS and CDR2 YFSETQ. This CDR3 comprises 14 residues. Here the CDR3 reads CASSLQGVGETQYF. The CDR3 nucleotides are TGCGCCAGCAGCCTACAGGGGGTTGGGGAGACCCAGTACTTC.

The rearrangement uses TRBV7-2 and TRBJ2-6; perhaps TRBD2 as D (5 bases). The CDR3 runs to 17 residues. V was shortened by 4 bases and J by 4 bases, with 17 bases between the two germline ends. CDR1 SGHTA and CDR2 FQGNSA come from the germline V gene. The CDR3 DNA reads TGTGCCAGCAGCTCCCGGGGTGGTGGTACAGGGGCCAACGTCCTGACTTTC. Translation: CASSSRGGGTGANVLTF.

The CDR3 nucleotides are TGCGCCAGCAGCCAAGTATTGCGGGACAGGGGGCCGAACACTGAAGCTTTCTTT. Its translation: CASSQVLRDRGPNTEAFF. This sequence joins TRBV4-1 and TRBJ1-1; 12 bases map to TRBD1. After removal of 1 base from V and 1 base from J, the junction contained 7 bases not matched to a gene. The CDR3 loop spans 18 amino acids. Germline values: CDR1 MGHRA, CDR2 YSYEKL.

The chain recombines TRBV4-1 with TRBJ1-4; no reliable D call. The V end lost 0 bases, the J end lost 0 bases, and 11 bases lay between the germline ends. CDR1 MGHRA and CDR2 YSYEKL come from the germline V gene. The CDR3 length is 17 residues. The CDR3 loop is CASSQDRTVATNEKLFF. In nucleotides, the CDR3 is TGCGCCAGCAGCCAAGATCGTACGGTTGCAACTAATGAAAAACTGTTTTTT.

The chain carries TRBV7-9 and TRBJ2-2; D unclear. From germline, CDR1 is SEHNR and CDR2 FQNEAQ (reference sequence). Trimming cost V 5 bases and J 6 bases, with 10 bases left between them. This CDR3 region has 13 residues. The CDR3 spells CASSLIEAGELFF. CDR3 nucleotide sequence: TGTGCCAGCAGCCTCATAGAAGCCGGGGAGCTGTTTTTT. Supplemented by reference TRBV7-9 and TRBJ2-2, the full variable domain reads DTGVSQNPRHKITKRGQNVTFRCDPISEHNRLYWYRQTLGQGPEFLTYFQNEAQLEKSRLLSDRFSAERPKGSFSTLEIQRTEQGDSAMYLCASSLIEAGELFFGEGSRLTVL.

This clone was recorded once. The chain carries TRBV18 and TRBJ2-5, with a possible D match to TRBD2 (6 bases). The CDR3 runs 12 residues. Trimming stripped 4 bases from V and 3 bases from J, with 6 bases between. Per germline, CDR1 KGHSH and CDR2 LQKENI. CDR3 loop: CASSLAEETQYF. CDR3 nucleotides: TGTGCCAGCTCACTAGCGGAAGAGACCCAGTACTTC.

V and J are TRBV4-3 and TRBJ1-1, with TRBD1 as a possible D gene (5 bases). V lost 4 bases and J lost 1, with 19 bases in between. Germline V CDR1 and CDR2: LGHNA, YSLEER. This CDR3 spans 17 amino acids. The CDR3 DNA reads as TGCGCCAGCAGCCCCGGAGGAAAGGGAGGGACGAACACTGAAGCTTTCTTT. Protein product: CASSPGGKGGTNTEAFF.

This chain uses TRBV27 with TRBJ2-3, with D possibly being TRBD2 (5 bases). The CDR3 has 14 residues. Trimming left V 5 bases short and J 4 bases short, with 13 bases between. Looked up from germline, CDR1 is MNHEY and CDR2 is SMNVEV (reference sequence). Here the CDR3 DNA reads TGTGCCAGCAGTAAAACTAGTTCCGCAGATACGCAGTATTTT. It is translated as CASSKTSSADTQYF.

The chain is built from TRBV9 and TRBJ2-3; D remains unclear. Germline V gives CDR1 SGDLS, CDR2 YYNGEE. The CDR3 has 15 residues. The germline V and J ends were trimmed by 3 bases and 4 bases, with 15 bases remaining between them. CDR3 loop: CASSDLGLLADTQYF. CDR3 in DNA: TGTGCCAGCAGCGATCTAGGCCTCCTAGCAGATACGCAGTATTTT. The full variable domain, its missing parts supplied by reference TRBV9 and TRBJ2-3, is DSGVTQTPKHLITATGQRVTLRCSPRSGDLSVYWYQQSLDQGLQFLIQYYNGEERAKGNILERFSAQQFPDLHSELNLSSLELGDSALYFCASSDLGLLADTQYFGPGTRLTVL.

This clone was detected only a few times. The CDR3: CASSPRDRTGRGNTIYF. The DNA of the CDR3 is TGTGCCAGCTCACCCCGGGACCGGACAGGTCGTGGAAACACCATATATTTT. The rearrangement links TRBV18 to TRBJ1-3, with 7 bases lining up with TRBD1. Per germline, CDR1 KGHSH and CDR2 LQKENI. V trimming: 3 bases; J trimming: 3 bases; junction bases outside the gene matches: 11. There are 17 residues in the CDR3.

The J gene is TRBJ2-1, the V gene TRBV5-1, with 10 nucleotides matching TRBD2. J was trimmed by 4 bases and V by 4 bases; bases with no gene match: 5. This CDR3 comprises 15 residues. Per the germline V gene, CDR1 is SGHRS and CDR2 is YFSETQ. The CDR3 sequence: CASSPSGREYNEQFF. CDR3 sequence (DNA): TGCGCCAGCAGCCCGAGCGGGAGGGAGTACAATGAGCAGTTCTTC.